The T cell receptor beta chain described here comes from a study of cytomegalovirus exposure and HLA in healthy donors. Looked up from germline, CDR1 is SGHTA and CDR2 is FQGTGA. The CDR3 runs 15 residues. V trimming: 1 base; J trimming: 6 bases; junction bases outside the gene matches: 3. A note on this clone: The antigen is not known.

PCR involved 60 Vbeta and 13 Jbeta primers. The table came from immunoSEQ multiplex PCR; TCRdb's copy has only in-frame clones and leaves some out. The profile covers around 150,000 clones, with around three fifths appearing a single time and 2% to 2.5% taken by the ten largest. Overall study results and limits: Later analysis identified a missense DCLRE1C variant that was linked to TCR beta V- and J-gene trimming. A few chains tied to CMV proved CMV antigen-specific in vitro.

The sample comprised PBMCs. The receptor's source is a woman between 35 and 50 years old in good health and CMV-seronegative. This rearrangement joins TRBV7-3 to TRBJ2-1; 10 nucleotides agree with TRBD2. In DNA form, the CDR3 reads TGTGCCAGCAGCTTAAGCCAGCGGGGGGGCAATGAGCAGTTCTTC. Translating gives CASSLSQRGGNEQFF.